The following is a T cell receptor (beta chain) sequence with its context. The antigen remains unidentified. These data belong to a study of cytomegalovirus exposure and HLA in healthy donors. Study as a whole: In an earlier analysis, 90 million to 130 million unique TCR beta sequences were found from 150 million to 200 million T cells.

Study-wide results and limits: Judged likely to be a sequencing artifact was a cluster of highly shared sequence variants.

Primers for the PCR totalled 60 Vbeta and 13 Jbeta. Some clones are missing from TCRdb's copy, which holds only in-frame ones; the method was immunoSEQ multiplex PCR. Among 150,000 to 200,000 clones listed, around two thirds were seen once. V was pared by 7 bases and J by 4 bases, with 26 bases between. This CDR3 region has 18 residues. The germline V gene has CDR1 LNHDA and CDR2 SQIVND (reference sequence). The chain combines TRBV19 with TRBJ2-1; D perhaps matches TRBD2 (5 bases). The sequence derives from a man aged 30 to 45 in good health and CMV-seropositive. The sequenced sample consisted of PBMCs. DNA for the CDR3: TGTGCCAGTAATCGGGGTTTAGTAAAACTAAATTATTACAATGAGCAGTTCTTC. It yields the protein CASNRGLVKLNYYNEQFF. The whole variable domain, remainder taken from reference TRBV19 and TRBJ2-1, is DGGITQSPKYLFRKEGQNVTLSCEQNLNHDAMYWYRQDPGQGLRLIYYSQIVNDFQKGDIAEGYSVSREKKESFPLTVTSAQKNPTAFYLCASNRGLVKLNYYNEQFFGPGTRLTVL.